This entry features one T cell receptor (beta chain) sequence. The sample originates from a study of blood T cell repertoires in COVID-19. Here immunoSEQ multiplex PCR was the method, and the copy in TCRdb shows in-frame clones only, minus some. This sample has some 100,000 clones, with approximately 91% found just once. V lost 4 bases and J lost 0; bases outside the gene matches: 8. The germline V gene encodes CDR1 MGHRA and CDR2 YSYEKL. The CDR3 loop spans 16 amino acids. The clonotype comes from a man between 50 and 59 years old with active COVID-19. This chain joins TRBV4-1 and TRBJ2-7, with 8 bases matching TRBD1. The sample taken for sequencing was peripheral blood. CDR3 in amino acids: CASSPDRGLSSYEQYF. The CDR3 DNA follows: TGCGCCAGCAGCCCTGACAGGGGATTAAGCTCCTACGAGCAGTACTTC.